This passage covers 8 T cell receptor beta chains from one sample sequenced in a study of T cells in Graves' hyperthyroidism and ophthalmopathy. Authors of the study amplified TCR beta CDR3 regions from RNA transcripts. In the first-round RT-PCR of the TCR CDR3, the HTBI primer set was used. Via MiXCR, TCRdb re-called the multiplex PCR reads, giving one row per CDR3 protein. The table has around 350,000 distinct CDR3 sequences, about 16% seen once. Specimen: blood. The receptors shown here come from a woman aged 55 to 70 with Graves' ophthalmopathy.

The chain has TRBV29-1 and TRBJ2-2; 8 positions match TRBD1. The CDR3 has 15 amino acids. Germline loops: CDR1 SQVTM, CDR2 ANQGSEA. Germline trimming cut 7 bases from V and 0 bases from J; bases unmatched to any gene: 7. CDR3: CSGRTGFANTGELFF. The CDR3 DNA follows: TGCAGCGGCCGGACAGGGTTCGCGAACACCGGGGAGCTGTTTTTT.

The chain employs TRBV29-1 and TRBJ2-1; the match to TRBD2 covers 9 bases. V shed 6 bases, J shed 9 bases, and the junction held 3 bases outside the gene matches. The CDR3 is 11 amino acids. From germline, CDR1 is SQVTM and CDR2 ANQGSEA. The CDR3 sequence: CSVGLASEQFF. DNA of the CDR3: TGCAGCGTCGGACTAGCGAGTGAGCAGTTCTTC.

The chain uses TRBV7-8 and TRBJ2-7; weak D call: TRBD2 (6 bases). Trimming cost V 0 bases and J 0 bases, with 15 bases left between them. The CDR3 is 17 amino acids. Germline V gene sequence: CDR1 SGHVS, CDR2 FQNEAQ. CDR3 sequence reads: CASSLAGVGLLSYEQYF. CDR3 coding DNA: TGTGCCAGCAGCTTAGCGGGGGTAGGACTACTCTCCTACGAGCAGTACTTC.

The genes are TRBV27 and TRBJ1-5; D gene uncertain. CDR3 size: 12 residues. Germline V CDR1 and CDR2: MNHEY, SMNVEV (reference sequence). The germline V and J ends were trimmed by 3 bases and 4 bases, with 4 bases remaining between them. CDR3 amino acids: CASSFNNQPQHF. For the CDR3, the DNA is TGTGCCAGCAGTTTCAATAATCAGCCCCAGCATTTT.

This clonotype has ten or more counts. The V gene is TRBV5-4, the J gene TRBJ2-5; no definite D call. Between the trimmed V and J ends, which lost 4 bases and 0 bases, there was a span of 10 bases. Germline assignment: CDR1 SGHNT and CDR2 YYREEE (reference sequence). This CDR3 contains 14 residues. CDR3 protein: CASSRKGYQETQYF. The CDR3 bases are TGTGCCAGCAGCCGGAAGGGCTACCAAGAGACCCAGTACTTC.

This clonotype was found many times. V usage is TRBV20-1 and J usage is TRBJ2-2, with 13 bases lining up with TRBD2. The length of the CDR3 is 14 residues. Trimming removed 5 bases from V and 5 bases from J; junction bases left unmatched: 2. CDR1 is DFQATT and CDR2 is SNEGSKA in the germline V gene (reference sequence). CDR3 in amino acids: CSAGTSGTTGELFF. CDR3 in DNA: TGCAGTGCTGGGACTAGCGGGACTACCGGGGAGCTGTTTTTT.

The genes are TRBV27 and TRBJ2-7, with D unresolved. The CDR3 contains 15 residues. V gave up 3 bases and J gave up 3 bases, with 15 bases separating them. CDR1 and CDR2 (germline): MNHEY, SMNVEV (reference sequence). The DNA of the CDR3 is TGTGCCAGCAGTTTCGGGTCTGGGCTAGACTACGAGCAGTACTTC. It codes for CASSFGSGLDYEQYF.

There are many counts of this clonotype. The rearrangement links TRBV20-1 to TRBJ2-5; 7 positions match TRBD1. Trimming cost V 5 bases and J 2 bases; bases outside gene matches: 5. The length of the CDR3 is 13 residues. Germline CDR1 reads DFQATT; CDR2 reads SNEGSKA (reference sequence). The CDR3 bases are TGCAGTGCTTGGGGACAGTATCAAGAGACCCAGTACTTC. Its translation: CSAWGQYQETQYF.